One sample yielded the 24 T cell receptor beta chains listed below, sequenced in a study of immune evolution from preneoplasia to lung adenocarcinoma. Profiling relied on immunoSEQ multiplex PCR, and the TCRdb table lists in-frame clones only, not all of them. Of under 45,000 clones listed, 65% to 80% are singletons. Sequenced material: FFPE invasive lung adenocarcinoma tissue. Receptor source: a person aged 55 to 75 with lung adenocarcinoma.

The J gene is TRBJ2-7, the V gene TRBV4-1; 9 bases map to TRBD1. The germline V gene has CDR1 MGHRA and CDR2 YSYEKL. The CDR3 runs 15 residues. V shed 6 bases and J 3 bases; nucleotides not matched to a gene: 9. CDR3 coding DNA: TGCGCCAGCAGTCCTGAATGGGGACAGGGCTACGAGCAGTACTTC. Protein product: CASSPEWGQGYEQYF.

This sequence joins TRBV15 and TRBJ2-2, with D possibly being TRBD2 (5 bases). V gave up 3 bases and J gave up 7 bases, with 18 bases separating them. CDR3 size: 16 residues. Germline CDR1 is LNHNV and CDR2 is YYDKDF (reference sequence). The CDR3 region is CATSRDSLGNGGELFF. The CDR3 DNA is TGTGCCACCAGCAGGGACTCCCTCGGGAACGGCGGGGAGCTGTTTTTT. Complete variable domain (other parts from reference TRBV15 and TRBJ2-2): DAMVIQNPRYQVTQFGKPVTLSCSQTLNHNVMYWYQQKSSQAPKLLFHYYDKDFNNEADTPDNFQSRRPNTSFCFLDIRSPGLGDTAMYLCATSRDSLGNGGELFFGEGSRLTVL.

This clone was seen a single time. The junction departs from germline at one end; a sequencing error may be responsible. The rearrangement uses TRBV7-9 and TRBJ1-2, with a weak D call TRBD1 (5 bases). From germline, CDR1 is SEHNR and CDR2 FQNEAQ (reference sequence). The CDR3 contains 15 residues. The CDR3 protein is CASSLAMGGSYGYTF. The CDR3 region has the DNA TGTGCCAGCAGCTTAGCGATGGGGGGATCCTATGGCTACACCTTT.

J is TRBJ1-5 and V is TRBV27; D remains unclear. The germline V gene has CDR1 MNHEY and CDR2 SMNVEV (reference sequence). V was trimmed by 5 bases and J by 2 bases, leaving 16 bases between them. There are 16 residues in the CDR3. The CDR3 region is CASSKETGRGNQPQHF. The CDR3 bases are TGTGCCAGCAGTAAAGAAACGGGGAGGGGCAATCAGCCCCAGCATTTT.

The rearrangement links TRBV7-9 to TRBJ2-5, with TRBD2 identical over 11 bases. Germline CDR1 and CDR2: SEHNR and FQNEAQ (reference sequence). The V gene end was trimmed by 5 bases and the J gene end by 5 bases; junction bases not matched to a gene: 4. The CDR3 totals 14 residues. The CDR3: CASSPLAGEETQYF. The CDR3 DNA reads TGTGCCAGCAGCCCACTAGCGGGAGAGGAGACCCAGTACTTC.

The chain couples TRBV9 to TRBJ2-7; TRBD1 agrees at 9 bases. In germline, CDR1 is SGDLS, CDR2 YYNGEE. CDR3 size: 15 residues. The trim removed 4 bases at V and 6 bases at J, leaving 11 bases unmatched. The CDR3 DNA sequence: TGTGCCAGCAGCTCGAGTCCCGGGACAGGGTCCGAGCAGTACTTC. This codes for CASSSSPGTGSEQYF.

V and J are TRBV29-1 and TRBJ2-5, with 7 bases identical to TRBD1. CDR3 size: 12 residues. Germline assignment: CDR1 SQVTM and CDR2 ANQGSEA. Trimming cost V 3 bases and J 5 bases; bases outside gene matches: 3. The CDR3 region is CSVDRGSETQYF. The CDR3 DNA reads TGCAGCGTTGACAGGGGGTCGGAGACCCAGTACTTC.

The V and J genes are TRBV30 and TRBJ1-5, with TRBD1 matching over 8 bases. CDR1 is GTSNPN and CDR2 is SVGIG in the germline V gene (reference sequence). The junction had 10 bases not matched to a gene; V was cut back by 3 bases and J by 6 bases. This CDR3 region has 15 residues. CDR3 sequence (DNA): TGTGCCTGGAGCACCGGGACAGGCGTGGTTCAGCCCCAGCATTTT. Protein: CAWSTGTGVVQPQHF.

This chain connects TRBV30 to TRBJ2-6; 8 bases match TRBD1. V lost 5 bases and J lost 2; bases outside the gene matches: 14. CDR1 GTSNPN and CDR2 SVGIG come from the germline V gene (reference sequence). The CDR3 extends over 18 amino acids. CDR3 residues: CAWAFRGRPLAGANVLTF. The CDR3 DNA reads TGTGCCTGGGCGTTCAGGGGGCGTCCCCTAGCTGGGGCCAACGTCCTGACTTTC.

This chain links TRBV29-1 with TRBJ2-1; 8 nucleotides agree with TRBD1. There are 14 residues in the CDR3. Germline V lookup: CDR1 SQVTM, CDR2 ANQGSEA. V shed 6 bases, J shed 7 bases, and the junction held 11 bases outside the gene matches. The CDR3, as DNA: TGCAGCGTGGTCCCAGGGGGCCTTAATAATGAGCAGTTCTTC. Its translation is CSVVPGGLNNEQFF.

This clone occurred once. CDR3 residues: CASSPGTGGTGANVLTF. The CDR3 nucleotides read TGTGCCAGCTCACCAGGGACAGGGGGCACAGGGGCCAACGTCCTGACTTTC. The chain is built from TRBV18 and TRBJ2-6, with 12 bases lining up with TRBD1. The CDR3 runs 17 residues. V shed 2 bases, J shed 4 bases, and the junction held 3 bases outside the gene matches. Germline V gives CDR1 KGHSH, CDR2 LQKENI.

The chain is built from TRBV28 and TRBJ2-6; a weak D match, TRBD1 (5 bases). Trimming left V 7 bases short and J 0 bases short, with 10 bases between. CDR1 and CDR2 (germline): MDHEN, SYDVKM. This CDR3 is built from 15 residues. In DNA, the CDR3 is TGTGCCAGCAAGGACACGACCTCTGGGGCCAACGTCCTGACTTTC. This encodes CASKDTTSGANVLTF.

CDR3: CASSQRGGAKNIQYF. CDR3 DNA: TGTGCCAGCAGTCAGAGGGGGGGGGCCAAAAACATTCAGTACTTC. This sequence joins TRBV6-6 and TRBJ2-4; possible D gene TRBD2, 7 bases. This CDR3 comprises 15 residues. V dropped 5 bases and J dropped 1 base, with 12 bases sitting between them. Per germline, CDR1 MNHNY and CDR2 SVGAGI (reference sequence).

The J gene is TRBJ2-2, the V gene TRBV5-4; 8 positions match TRBD1. V shed 3 bases and J 1 base; nucleotides not matched to a gene: 5. This CDR3 comprises 16 residues. Germline V CDR1 and CDR2: SGHNT, YYREEE (reference sequence). The CDR3 region is CASSSGQVMNTGELFF. In nucleotides, the CDR3 is TGTGCCAGCAGCTCGGGACAGGTGATGAACACCGGGGAGCTGTTTTTT.

This sequence joins TRBV9 and TRBJ2-6; 13 nucleotides match TRBD2. V lost 4 bases and J lost 4; bases outside the gene matches: 17. This CDR3 is 21 amino acids long. Germline CDR1 and CDR2: SGDLS and YYNGEE. This CDR3 is CASSPGLAGAWRTRGANVLTF. The CDR3, as DNA: TGTGCCAGCAGCCCAGGACTAGCGGGAGCATGGAGGACGAGGGGGGCCAACGTCCTGACTTTC.

This chain connects TRBV28 to TRBJ1-1; D is undetermined. Germline CDR1 MDHEN, CDR2 SYDVKM. The CDR3 runs 13 residues. The V gene lost 3 bases and the J gene lost 11 bases, with 16 bases spanning the gap. CDR3 protein: CASSLVGPGWAFF. The CDR3 DNA is TGTGCCAGCAGTTTGGTGGGTCCGGGCTGGGCTTTCTTT.

This chain links TRBV7-8 with TRBJ2-1; either TRBD1 or TRBD2 may fit D (5 bases each). The V and J ends lost 5 bases and 5 bases respectively, with 19 bases between them. This CDR3 region has 16 residues. Germline assignment: CDR1 SGHVS and CDR2 FQNEAQ. The CDR3 DNA reads TGTGCCAGCAGCCCTTCCTTCAGGGAGAGGGACAATGAGCAGTTCTTC. Its protein is CASSPSFRERDNEQFF. The whole variable domain, remainder taken from reference TRBV7-8 and TRBJ2-1, is GAGVSQSPRYKVAKRGQDVALRCDPISGHVSLFWYQQALGQGPEFLTYFQNEAQLDKSGLPSDRFFAERPEGSVSTLKIQRTQQEDSAVYLCASSPSFRERDNEQFFGPGTRLTVL.

The chain carries TRBV20-1 and TRBJ2-7; D is undetermined. V was cut by 1 base and J by 4 bases, with 5 bases left in between. The germline V gene has CDR1 DFQATT and CDR2 SNEGSKA (reference sequence). The CDR3 contains 11 residues. CDR3 sequence: CSARAQYEQYF. DNA for the CDR3: TGCAGTGCTAGAGCGCAATACGAGCAGTACTTC.

The V and J genes are TRBV7-3 and TRBJ2-4; D gene unclear. V lost 1 base, J lost 0 bases, and 13 bases lay in between. Germline CDR1 is SGHTA and CDR2 is FQGTGA. The CDR3 runs to 17 residues. The CDR3 DNA sequence: TGTGCCAGCAGCTTAAAGGCAGGTACCCTAGCCAAAAACATTCAGTACTTC. The encoded protein is CASSLKAGTLAKNIQYF.

This chain uses TRBV15 with TRBJ2-1; 10 positions agree with TRBD1. Losses at the gene ends were 1 base for V and 6 bases for J; bases not matched to a gene: 6. The germline V gene has CDR1 LNHNV and CDR2 YYDKDF (reference sequence). This CDR3 contains 16 residues. Written as DNA, the CDR3 is TGTGCCACCAGCAGAGGAGGACAGGGGGGCCCCAATGAGCAGTTCTTC. Residues: CATSRGGQGGPNEQFF. The variable domain in full, completed from reference TRBV15 and TRBJ2-1, reads DAMVIQNPRYQVTQFGKPVTLSCSQTLNHNVMYWYQQKSSQAPKLLFHYYDKDFNNEADTPDNFQSRRPNTSFCFLDIRSPGLGDTAMYLCATSRGGQGGPNEQFFGPGTRLTVL.

This sequence joins TRBV6-5 and TRBJ1-1; D is possibly TRBD1 (6 bases). The V end was cut by 6 bases, the J end by 10 bases, with 12 bases between. This CDR3 is built from 11 residues. Germline CDR1 MNHEY, CDR2 SVGAGI. The DNA for the CDR3 is TGTGCCAGCAGCCGCGACAGGAGAGCTTTCTTT. Protein sequence: CASSRDRRAFF.

The rearrangement joins TRBV5-1 to TRBJ2-3; TRBD2 agrees at 13 bases. Germline CDR1 reads SGHRS; CDR2 reads YFSETQ. V lost 0 bases to trimming and J lost 4 bases; unmatched junction nucleotides: 11. The CDR3 sequence is 19 residues long. The CDR3 loop reads CASSLVGLAGVEIPDTQYF. The CDR3 DNA is TGCGCCAGCAGCTTGGTAGGACTAGCGGGAGTTGAGATCCCAGATACGCAGTATTTT.

V is TRBV19 and J is TRBJ1-1; a weak D match, TRBD1 (6 bases). Germline V lookup: CDR1 LNHDA, CDR2 SQIVND (reference sequence). CDR3 length equals 15 residues. Trimming removed 6 bases from V and 0 bases from J, with 14 bases in between. CDR3 sequence (DNA): TGTGCCAGTAGCCGTGGGGGGGGCTTGAACACTGAAGCTTTCTTT. It is translated as CASSRGGGLNTEAFF.

This rearrangement joins TRBV5-8 to TRBJ1-1; tentative D call: TRBD1 (5 bases). Germline assignment: CDR1 SGHTS and CDR2 YDEGEE. V was clipped by 4 bases and J by 5 bases, with 15 bases between them. This CDR3 contains 14 residues. Here the CDR3 DNA reads TGTGCCAGCAGCCCCATGGGACGGGCGACTGAAGCTTTCTTT. Its protein product is CASSPMGRATEAFF.